Each of the 27 T cell receptor beta chains below was sequenced from the same sample in a study of T cell responses to AZD1222 COVID-19 vaccine. Assay: immunoSEQ multiplex PCR; the TCRdb copy retains only in-frame clones and omits some. This sample yields 180,000 or so clones, of which 85% to 90% are seen a single time; about 24% belongs to the top ten. The specimen comprised peripheral blood, sampled 28 days after the second AZD1222 dose. The receptors stem from an adult who received the AZD1222 COVID-19 vaccine.

This clone was picked up one time. The CDR3 loop reads CASSPTTGRNQPQHF. In DNA form, the CDR3 reads TGTGCCAGCTCACCAACAACAGGGCGCAATCAGCCCCAGCATTTT. V and J are TRBV18 and TRBJ1-5; D is possibly TRBD1 (6 bases). CDR1 is KGHSH, CDR2 LQKENI, per germline. The CDR3 is 15 residues long. Trimming took 2 bases from V and 2 from J, leaving 10 bases between them.

The V gene is TRBV7-8, the J gene TRBJ2-1, with TRBD2 as a possible D gene (6 bases). The CDR3 is made up of 16 amino acids. Germline-derived CDR1 and CDR2 are SGHVS and FQNEAQ. Trimming pared 5 bases from V and 0 bases from J, leaving 14 bases between. The CDR3 DNA sequence: TGTGCCAGCAGCCCTTGGCGGGATAGCTCCTACAATGAGCAGTTCTTC. Translating it yields CASSPWRDSSYNEQFF.

Only a few counts were recorded for this clone. The V call is TRBV21-1, the J call TRBJ1-5. TRBV21-1 is a documented pseudogene. This CDR3 contains 16 residues. CDR3 in DNA: TGTGCCAGCAGCAAAGGAGGGGGAGGAAGCAATCAGCCCCAGCATTTT. Protein sequence: CASSKGGGGSNQPQHF.

The chain recombines TRBV7-9 with TRBJ2-7; D remains ambiguous. The CDR3 sequence is 14 residues long. Germline-derived CDR1 and CDR2 are SEHNR and FQNEAQ (reference sequence). With 1 base removed from V and 2 bases from J, the gap between germline ends came to 9 bases. CDR3 DNA: TGTGCCAGCAGCTTAGGAGTAGGAGCCTACGAGCAGTACTTC. Translated, it gives CASSLGVGAYEQYF.

V usage is TRBV11-2 and J usage is TRBJ2-4; TRBD2 might be the D (5 bases). The CDR3 runs 16 residues. Germline V gene data show CDR1 as SGHAT and CDR2 as FQNNGV. Trimming left V 2 bases short and J 3 bases short, with 14 bases between. CDR3 DNA: TGTGCCAGCAGCTTAAGGGCGGGTTACGGCAAAAACATTCAGTACTTC. Translation: CASSLRAGYGKNIQYF.

The chain links TRBV7-9 to TRBJ2-5, with D uncertain. There are 13 residues in the CDR3. Trimming removed 1 base from V and 5 bases from J, with 8 bases in between. Germline V lookup: CDR1 SEHNR, CDR2 FQNEAQ (reference sequence). CDR3 sequence: CASSLEIRETQYF. DNA for the CDR3: TGTGCCAGCAGCTTAGAGATCCGGGAGACCCAGTACTTC. Filled out from reference TRBV7-9 and TRBJ2-5, the complete variable domain reads DTGVSQNPRHKITKRGQNVTFRCDPISEHNRLYWYRQTLGQGPEFLTYFQNEAQLEKSRLLSDRFSAERPKGSFSTLEIQRTEQGDSAMYLCASSLEIRETQYFGPGTRLLVL.

This sequence joins TRBV4-3 and TRBJ1-6; 7 nucleotides align to TRBD1. This CDR3 region has 18 residues. V dropped 2 bases and J dropped 7; count of bases not matched to a gene: 14. In germline, CDR1 is LGHNA, CDR2 YSLEER. The CDR3 DNA is TGCGCCAGCAGCCAAATCTTAGTCGCGGGACAGTTAAATTCACCCCTCCACTTT. Protein sequence: CASSQILVAGQLNSPLHF.

This chain links TRBV12-3 or TRBV12-4 with TRBJ1-2; D is ambiguous. The CDR3 loop spans 12 amino acids. Trimming took off 7 bases at V and 4 bases at J, with 10 bases between the two ends. CDR3 protein: CASTPDFYGYTF. The DNA for the CDR3 is TGTGCCAGCACCCCAGATTTCTATGGCTACACCTTC.

The CDR3 DNA follows: TGTGCCAGCAGCTTAGTACCTAGCGGGAGTGGGAGCTACAATGAGCAGTTCTTC. It codes for CASSLVPSGSGSYNEQFF. The chain employs TRBV7-2 and TRBJ2-1; TRBD2 matches at 10 bases. The CDR3 consists of 18 residues. Per the germline V gene, CDR1 is SGHTA and CDR2 is FQGNSA. V was clipped by 1 base and J by 3 bases; unmatched bases: 9.

The chain carries TRBV18 and TRBJ2-2, with 7 bases aligning to TRBD1. V lost 3 bases to trimming and J lost 2 bases; unmatched junction nucleotides: 6. The CDR3 length is 16 residues. The germline V gene has CDR1 KGHSH and CDR2 LQKENI. This CDR3 reads CASSPQSGGNTGELFF. In nucleotides, the CDR3 is TGTGCCAGCTCACCTCAGTCAGGGGGAAACACCGGGGAGCTGTTTTTT.

The chain employs TRBV5-1 and TRBJ1-3, with D unclear. V lost 6 bases to trimming and J lost 0 bases, with 7 bases between them. CDR3 length: 13 amino acids. The germline CDR1 and CDR2 sequences are SGHRS and YFSETQ. CDR3 sequence (DNA): TGCGCCAGCACACCATCCTCTGGAAACACCATATATTTT. Amino acid sequence: CASTPSSGNTIYF.

The sample holds one count of this clone. The chain joins TRBV19 to TRBJ1-4; no clear D gene. Germline V gives CDR1 LNHDA, CDR2 SQIVND (reference sequence). The V and J ends lost 7 bases and 0 bases respectively, with 9 bases between them. The CDR3 is made up of 14 amino acids. The CDR3 DNA is TGTGCCAGTAAAGGCGTTGCAACTAATGAAAAACTGTTTTTT. Encoded protein: CASKGVATNEKLFF.

V and J are TRBV4-3 and TRBJ2-3, with D tentatively TRBD1 (5 bases). V lost 4 bases and J 6 bases, leaving 14 bases between the germline ends. The CDR3 loop spans 14 amino acids. Germline loops: CDR1 LGHNA, CDR2 YSLEER. CDR3 DNA sequence: TGCGCCAGCAGCCGCCGACAGTTGGAGGATACGCAGTATTTT. Amino acids: CASSRRQLEDTQYF.

The chain links TRBV6-5 to TRBJ2-7; D uncertain. V was clipped by 5 bases and J by 3 bases, with 5 bases between them. The CDR3 runs 11 residues. From germline, CDR1 is MNHEY and CDR2 SVGAGI. CDR3 sequence: CASSNYYEQYF. The CDR3 nucleotides are TGTGCCAGCAGTAACTACTACGAGCAGTACTTC.

This chain connects TRBV19 to TRBJ2-7; perhaps D is TRBD1 or TRBD2 (6 bases each). Germline CDR1 is LNHDA and CDR2 is SQIVND (reference sequence). Deletions cut 0 bases from V and 6 bases from J, with 12 bases between. The CDR3 covers 14 residues. CDR3 sequence (DNA): TGTGCCAGTAGTATAGACAGGGGAGGAGGCGAGCAGTACTTC. Encoded protein: CASSIDRGGGEQYF. The variable domain in full, completed from reference TRBV19 and TRBJ2-7, reads DGGITQSPKYLFRKEGQNVTLSCEQNLNHDAMYWYRQDPGQGLRLIYYSQIVNDFQKGDIAEGYSVSREKKESFPLTVTSAQKNPTAFYLCASSIDRGGGEQYFGPGTRLTVT.

CDR3 residues: CASSDRQTNEKLFF. Written as DNA, the CDR3 is TGTGCCAGCAGCGATAGACAGACTAATGAAAAACTGTTTTTT. The chain links TRBV5-6 to TRBJ1-4; the D gene is possibly TRBD1 (5 bases). Germline lookup yields CDR1 SGHDT and CDR2 YYEEEE. The CDR3 runs 14 residues. Trimming shortened V by 4 bases and J by 2 bases, and 9 bases separated the two germline ends.

The V call is TRBV6-5, the J call TRBJ1-6; no definite D call. Germline-derived CDR1 and CDR2 are MNHEY and SVGAGI. The CDR3 extends over 13 amino acids. Trimming pared 8 bases from V and 9 bases from J, leaving 14 bases between. The CDR3 region has the DNA TGTGCCAGCGAGTTACACAAGTCTTCACCCCTCCACTTT. It yields the protein CASELHKSSPLHF.

This chain links TRBV27 with TRBJ2-1; no clear D. Germline values: CDR1 MNHEY, CDR2 SMNVEV (reference sequence). This CDR3 contains 11 residues. V lost 6 bases to trimming and J lost 12 bases, with 12 bases between them. DNA for the CDR3: TGTGCCAGCAGATTAGAATCGAGGCAGTTCTTC. This sequence encodes CASRLESRQFF.

This chain links TRBV29-1 with TRBJ1-2; no firm D call. V was clipped by 0 bases and J by 8 bases, with 13 bases between them. The germline CDR1 and CDR2 sequences are SQVTM and ANQGSEA. The CDR3 runs to 13 residues. CDR3 loop: CSVEENRGRGYTF. CDR3 DNA: TGCAGCGTTGAAGAGAACCGGGGTAGGGGCTACACCTTC.

V usage is TRBV28 and J usage is TRBJ1-1; D not resolved. Deletions cut 2 bases from V and 4 bases from J, with 17 bases between. Germline V CDR1 and CDR2: MDHEN, SYDVKM. There are 16 residues in the CDR3. CDR3 sequence (DNA): TGTGCCAGCAGTTTACGATCTCCGGGCCCAGGCACTGAAGCTTTCTTT. Its protein is CASSLRSPGPGTEAFF.

This clone occurred once. The V gene is TRBV28, the J gene TRBJ2-7; D not resolved. The CDR3 extends over 11 amino acids. V lost 6 bases and J 0 bases, leaving 3 bases between the germline ends. Germline V gene data show CDR1 as MDHEN and CDR2 as SYDVKM. The CDR3 sequence is CASRASYEQYF. The DNA for the CDR3 is TGTGCCAGCAGGGCCTCCTACGAGCAGTACTTC.

This chain uses TRBV4-2 with TRBJ1-3; 7 bases line up with TRBD1. The CDR3 has 16 amino acids. CDR1 and CDR2 from the germline V gene are LGHNA and YNFKEQ. The V gene end was trimmed by 4 bases and the J gene end by 0 bases; junction bases not matched to a gene: 6. The CDR3 DNA reads as TGTGCCAGCAGCCGAGACAGGGTCACCTCTGGAAACACCATATATTTT. Translated: CASSRDRVTSGNTIYF.

This clone was detected only a few times. V usage is TRBV4-2 and J usage is TRBJ1-1, with D maybe TRBD1 (5 bases). CDR1 LGHNA and CDR2 YNFKEQ come from the germline V gene. The V gene lost 1 base and the J gene lost 0 bases, with 12 bases spanning the gap. The CDR3 has 16 residues. CDR3 region: CASSQGGDSMNTEAFF. For the CDR3, the DNA is TGTGCCAGCAGCCAAGGGGGAGACAGCATGAACACTGAAGCTTTCTTT.

This clone was counted only a few times. This chain connects TRBV12-2 to TRBJ2-1; TRBD2 was called by the table and not checked on the DNA. TRBV12-2 is listed as a pseudogene. The CDR3 extends over 19 amino acids. CDR3 coding DNA: TGTGCAAGTCGCTTAGGTTTCGCGTCTAGCGGGAGGTCCGGGAATGAGCAGTTCTTC. Its translation: CASRLGFASSGRSGNEQFF.

This sequence joins TRBV6-2 or TRBV6-3 and TRBJ2-3; possible D gene TRBD1, 5 bases. This CDR3 is built from 14 residues. V gave up 4 bases and J gave up 4 bases, with 12 bases separating them. Germline CDR1 reads MNHEY; CDR2 reads SVGEGT. The CDR3 loop reads CASSFFAGSDTQYF. For the CDR3, the DNA is TGTGCCAGCAGTTTCTTCGCAGGGTCAGATACGCAGTATTTT.

The rearrangement joins TRBV6-5 to TRBJ2-7; D may correspond to TRBD1 or TRBD2 (7 bases each). The V and J ends lost 0 bases and 5 bases respectively, with 14 bases between them. CDR3 length equals 15 residues. Germline CDR1 MNHEY, CDR2 SVGAGI. The CDR3 DNA reads as TGTGCCAGCAGTTACTCTACAGGGGAGGGCCACGAGCAGTACTTC. It encodes CASSYSTGEGHEQYF.

This clone appeared a few times. The gene calls are TRBV19 and TRBJ2-7; 7 bases match TRBD2. Trimming at V came to 5 bases and at J to 2 bases, leaving 12 bases not matched to a gene. The CDR3 totals 16 residues. In germline, CDR1 is LNHDA, CDR2 SQIVND (reference sequence). This CDR3 is CASSRQGREGAYEQYF. Written as DNA, the CDR3 is TGTGCCAGTAGTCGTCAAGGGAGGGAGGGAGCCTACGAGCAGTACTTC. Full variable domain (outside the CDR3, taken from reference TRBV19 and TRBJ2-7): DGGITQSPKYLFRKEGQNVTLSCEQNLNHDAMYWYRQDPGQGLRLIYYSQIVNDFQKGDIAEGYSVSREKKESFPLTVTSAQKNPTAFYLCASSRQGREGAYEQYFGPGTRLTVT.